This TCR beta chain was recorded in a study of blood T cells in healthy people across ages. Regarding the study as a whole: Lack of knowledge of donor CMV status possibly confounded expanded clonotype changes.

Combining a sample-barcoded 5' primer with a J-beta primer mix, a second PCR ran for roughly 6 to 11 cycles. TCRdb used MiXCR to reprocess the 5' RACE reads, holding one entry per CDR3 protein. In the table there are about 570,000 distinct CDR3 sequences, 25% to 30% of which are singletons. This clonotype was detected only a few times. Antigen unknown. CDR1 is SGHAT and CDR2 is FQNNGV in the germline V gene. The CDR3 extends over 15 amino acids. The V and J ends lost 5 bases and 1 base respectively, with 14 bases between them. Source material: blood. The origin of this receptor is an older woman in good health. The rearrangement links TRBV11-2 to TRBJ2-5; a possible D gene is TRBD1 (6 bases). Here the CDR3 DNA reads TGTGCCAGCAGCGTAAGAGGGGGTAGCCAAGAGACCCAGTACTTC. It encodes CASSVRGGSQETQYF.